These 19 T cell receptor beta chains were sequenced from one sample in a study of shared clonotypes between healthy human individuals (TCRdb year 2020). The library was built by means of the immunoSEQ multiplex PCR assay. TCRdb holds this immuneACCESS table with in-frame rearrangements only. Some clones are missing; in checked studies, unresolved V genes explain under half, and the rest has no known cause. Within this sample are millions of clones, with just over 90% of them counted one time only. Jointly, the top ten make up 0.39% of the sample. The sample comprised naive CD4+ T cells from PBMCs. Explained via the paper, the cell subset or site label denotes: CD45RA+ positively selected. These receptors were taken from a man in his late teens or twenties in good health. Some clones in this sample may be carry-over from other donors' samples.

V and J are TRBV9 and TRBJ2-1; 12 positions agree with TRBD2. This CDR3 has 16 amino acids. The J segment lost 5 bases and the V segment lost 3 bases, leaving 6 bases of the junction unmatched. CDR1 and CDR2 from the germline V gene are SGDLS and YYNGEE. The CDR3: CASSAGTSGYNNEQFF. CDR3 sequence (DNA): TGTGCCAGCAGCGCGGGGACTAGCGGGTACAACAATGAGCAGTTCTTC.

As for this clone: The identical CDR3 is also encoded by other nucleotide sequences in the sample. CDR3 DNA: TGCGCCAGCAGCTTCACAGGGAACACTGAAGCTTTCTTT. Translated: CASSFTGNTEAFF. This chain uses TRBV5-1 with TRBJ1-1; tentatively, D is TRBD1 (5 bases). Germline V gene lookup returns CDR1 SGHRS and CDR2 YFSETQ. CDR3 length equals 13 residues. The V end was cut by 2 bases, the J end by 1 base, with 6 bases between.

The chain uses TRBV7-3 and TRBJ2-6, with D hard to call. Germline assignment: CDR1 SGHTA and CDR2 FQGTGA. Trimming shortened V by 3 bases and J by 1 base, and 4 bases separated the two germline ends. CDR3 length equals 14 residues. The CDR3 DNA sequence: TGTGCCAGCAGCTTCGGATCTGGGGCCAACGTCCTGACTTTC. The encoded protein is CASSFGSGANVLTF.

The chain has TRBV7-9 and TRBJ1-4; TRBD1 matches 7 bases. Germline CDR1 reads SEHNR; CDR2 reads FQNEAQ (reference sequence). CDR3 length: 15 residues. V gave up 5 bases and J gave up 6 bases; unmatched junction bases: 9. CDR3 protein: CASSTYRGGDEKLFF. The CDR3 DNA reads TGTGCCAGCAGCACGTACAGGGGAGGCGATGAAAAACTGTTTTTT.

The J gene is TRBJ2-2, the V gene TRBV5-1; unclear D gene. The V and J ends lost 0 bases and 2 bases respectively, with 11 bases between them. Germline loops: CDR1 SGHRS, CDR2 YFSETQ. This CDR3 comprises 16 residues. The CDR3 reads CASSLGADINTGELFF. DNA of the CDR3: TGCGCCAGCAGCTTGGGGGCGGATATAAACACCGGGGAGCTGTTTTTT.

Points on this clone: Other DNA sequences of this sample code for an identical CDR3. The chain combines TRBV7-6 with TRBJ2-7; D could derive from TRBD1 or TRBD2 (6 bases each). Germline loops: CDR1 SGHVS, CDR2 FNYEAQ. Trimming took off 0 bases at V and 3 bases at J, with 9 bases between the two ends. This CDR3 is built from 14 residues. The CDR3 nucleotides are TGTGCCAGCAGCTTAGCGGGGGGCGGCTACGAGCAGTACTTC. Its translation: CASSLAGGGYEQYF.

This clone was detected only once. This sequence joins TRBV28 and TRBJ1-2; weak D call: TRBD1 (6 bases). The germline V gene has CDR1 MDHEN and CDR2 SYDVKM. V was clipped by 1 base and J by 3 bases, with 18 bases between them. This CDR3 region has 17 residues. The CDR3 sequence: CASSLLVVVDSDYGYTF. Written as DNA, the CDR3 is TGTGCCAGCAGTTTATTGGTTGTCGTGGACAGCGACTATGGCTACACCTTC.

The chain uses TRBV4-1 and TRBJ1-2; D gene unclear. Germline values: CDR1 MGHRA, CDR2 YSYEKL. The CDR3 loop spans 15 amino acids. Trimming cost V 0 bases and J 1 base, with 9 bases left between them. The CDR3 sequence is CASSQEVGVNYGYTF. CDR3 sequence (DNA): TGCGCCAGCAGCCAAGAGGTAGGAGTTAACTATGGCTACACCTTC.

The rearrangement uses TRBV5-1 and TRBJ2-5, with D perhaps matching TRBD1 (6 bases). The V gene lost 5 bases and the J gene lost 1 base, with 15 bases spanning the gap. Germline V CDR1 and CDR2: SGHRS, YFSETQ. CDR3 length equals 15 residues. CDR3 coding DNA: TGCGCCAGCAGGGTTGTAGGGGGAGTCCAAGAGACCCAGTACTTC. Translated, it gives CASRVVGGVQETQYF.

The CDR3 loop is CASTSLRASGRAYNEQFF. As DNA, the CDR3 is TGTGCCAGCACCTCCCTTAGGGCTAGCGGGAGGGCCTACAATGAGCAGTTCTTC. The V call is TRBV7-9, the J call TRBJ2-1; TRBD2 matches 12 bases. Trimming took 7 bases from V and 2 from J; bases not matched to a gene: 12. The CDR3 is 18 residues long. In germline, CDR1 is SEHNR, CDR2 FQNEAQ (reference sequence).

The chain employs TRBV4-3 and TRBJ2-7; 9 bases map to TRBD2. V lost 4 bases and J lost 0; bases outside the gene matches: 4. Looked up from germline, CDR1 is LGHNA and CDR2 is YSLEER. This CDR3 has 15 amino acids. The CDR3 nucleotides read TGCGCCAGCAGCCCAAGCGGGGGGTACTCCTACGAGCAGTACTTC. Protein product: CASSPSGGYSYEQYF.

V and J are TRBV7-8 and TRBJ2-1, with D hard to call. Germline V CDR1 and CDR2: SGHVS, FQNEAQ. CDR3 length: 14 residues. The V end lost 5 bases, the J end lost 3 bases, and 11 bases lay between the germline ends. CDR3: CASSRTWGYNEQFF. The CDR3, as DNA: TGTGCCAGCAGCCGCACATGGGGCTACAATGAGCAGTTCTTC.

This chain joins TRBV7-8 and TRBJ1-5; D is uncertain. V dropped 1 base and J dropped 7 bases, with 14 bases sitting between them. The CDR3 extends over 15 amino acids. Germline CDR1 is SGHVS and CDR2 is FQNEAQ. CDR3 DNA sequence: TGTGCCAGCAGCTTAGTCACCGGGATGGACCAGCCCCAGCATTTT. Translation: CASSLVTGMDQPQHF.

V usage is TRBV5-1 and J usage is TRBJ1-1; TRBD1 might be the D (6 bases). The V end was cut by 0 bases, the J end by 2 bases, with 14 bases between. The germline gives CDR1 SGHRS, CDR2 YFSETQ. This CDR3 spans 16 amino acids. The CDR3, as DNA: TGCGCCAGCAGCTTGGATCCCGGGGGCCAAAACACTGAAGCTTTCTTT. Its protein product is CASSLDPGGQNTEAFF.

CDR3 bases: TGTGCCAGCTCACCCCAGGGGGGGGGAGGCAATCAGCCCCAGCATTTT. This encodes CASSPQGGGGNQPQHF. This rearrangement joins TRBV18 to TRBJ1-5; 7 positions match TRBD1. The germline V gene has CDR1 KGHSH and CDR2 LQKENI. This CDR3 comprises 16 residues. The junction had 7 bases not matched to a gene; V was cut back by 3 bases and J by 2 bases.

This rearrangement joins TRBV11-2 to TRBJ2-3; 8 bases line up with TRBD2. The ends lost 5 bases at V and 1 base at J; junction bases unmatched: 8. The CDR3 sequence is 16 residues long. CDR1 is SGHAT, CDR2 FQNNGV, per germline. The CDR3 nucleotides are TGTGCCAGCAGCCACCAACTAGCGGCAGGCACAGATACGCAGTATTTT. Its translation is CASSHQLAAGTDTQYF. The entire variable domain, with the rest obtained from reference TRBV11-2 and TRBJ2-3, is as follows: EAGVAQSPRYKIIEKRQSVAFWCNPISGHATLYWYQQILGQGPKLLIQFQNNGVVDDSQLPKDRFSAERLKGVDSTLKIQPAKLEDSAVYLCASSHQLAAGTDTQYFGPGTRLTVL.

The CDR3, as DNA: TGTGCCAGCAGTGACTCGATGGACAGCACTAATCAGCCCCAGCATTTT. Encoded protein: CASSDSMDSTNQPQHF. V is TRBV6-4 and J is TRBJ1-5, with D possibly being TRBD1 (6 bases). There are 16 residues in the CDR3. The V and J ends lost 0 bases and 4 bases respectively, with 13 bases between them. The germline V gene has CDR1 MRHNA and CDR2 SNTAGT.

This sequence joins TRBV19 and TRBJ2-7; D unresolved. The CDR3 consists of 13 residues. CDR1 LNHDA and CDR2 SQIVND come from the germline V gene (reference sequence). The ends were cut back, 8 bases at V and 6 bases at J, with 17 bases in the middle. CDR3 in DNA: TGTGCCAGTGGAATCGGGCTAGACCTCGAGCAGTACTTC. Its protein is CASGIGLDLEQYF.

This sequence joins TRBV29-1 and TRBJ1-1, with TRBD1 identical over 8 bases. CDR3 length: 15 amino acids. Germline V gene lookup returns CDR1 SQVTM and CDR2 ANQGSEA. V gave up 4 bases and J gave up 1 base; unmatched junction bases: 8. CDR3 residues: CSVGPGQATNTEAFF. The CDR3 bases are TGCAGCGTTGGCCCGGGACAGGCCACGAACACTGAAGCTTTCTTT.